This TCR beta chain was captured by sequencing in a study of response to subunit inactivated influenza vaccine. TCRdb ran MiXCR on the RT-PCR reads and lists one entry per CDR3 protein. The repertoire consists of roughly 150,000 distinct CDR3 sequences, with approximately 10% occurring once and the leading ten covering 9.5% to 15%. The clonotype was recovered from a man aged 45-65 years who received an inactivated influenza vaccine. The source was non-naive T cells sorted from PBMCs, collected around seven weeks after vaccination.

The CDR3 bases are TGTGCCAGCAACCAACTAGCGGACAATGAGCAGTTCTTC. Translation gives CASNQLADNEQFF. The chain is built from TRBV12-3 or TRBV12-4 and TRBJ2-1; 8 nucleotides line up with TRBD2. Trimming cost V 7 bases and J 5 bases; bases outside gene matches: 4. The CDR3 spans 13 residues.